What follows are 28 T cell receptor beta chains derived from one specimen sequenced in a study. TCRdb ran MiXCR on the 5' RACE reads and lists one entry per CDR3 protein. This sample has roughly 44,000 distinct CDR3 sequences; just under 30% occur once, and the top ten carry about 3.9%. Sequencing was performed on memory CD4+ T cells sorted from a lymph node. Subset described: memory CD4+ T cells, CD4+CD45RO+CD25-. Receptors originate from a female donor with breast cancer.

For this clonotype: Germline is not matched at one junction end, which may reflect a read error. The chain couples TRBV5-1 to TRBJ2-7; TRBD2 aligns across 10 bases. This CDR3 contains 15 residues. Per the germline V gene, CDR1 is SGHRS and CDR2 is YFSETQ. CDR3 loop: CASSSGTSVSYEQYF. CDR3 in DNA: TGTGCCAGCAGCAGTGGGACTAGCGTCTCCTACGAGCAGTACTTC.

This clonotype has a handful of counts. The chain uses TRBV5-1 and TRBJ2-1; TRBD2 is a possible D gene (5 bases). The length of the CDR3 is 13 residues. V was pared by 0 bases and J by 6 bases, with 7 bases between. CDR1 is SGHRS, CDR2 YFSETQ, per germline. CDR3 loop: CASSLAGSNEQFF. Written as DNA, the CDR3 is TGCGCCAGCAGCTTGGCGGGATCCAATGAGCAGTTCTTC.

There are many counts of this clonotype. CDR3 protein: CASSGWGETQYF. In DNA form, the CDR3 reads TGTGCCAGCAGCGGTTGGGGGGAGACCCAGTACTTC. V usage is TRBV4-2 and J usage is TRBJ2-5; D tentatively fits TRBD1 or TRBD2 (5 bases each). Trimming took 5 bases from V and 5 from J, leaving 9 bases between them. Germline CDR1 is LGHNA and CDR2 is YNFKEQ. This CDR3 is 12 amino acids long.

The chain recombines TRBV7-3 with TRBJ2-1; D tentatively reads TRBD1 or TRBD2 (5 bases each). This CDR3 region has 15 residues. V was clipped by 5 bases and J by 6 bases, with 17 bases between them. The germline gives CDR1 SGHTA, CDR2 FQGTGA. This CDR3 reads CASSPEGSRANEQFF. CDR3 nucleotide sequence: TGTGCCAGCAGCCCTGAGGGGAGTAGGGCCAATGAGCAGTTCTTC.

This rearrangement joins TRBV5-1 to TRBJ2-7; TRBD2 matches at 11 bases. The CDR3 runs 16 residues. CDR1 is SGHRS and CDR2 is YFSETQ in the germline V gene. Trimming cost V 3 bases and J 3 bases; bases outside gene matches: 8. The CDR3 here is CASSSALGTSGYEQYF. CDR3 in DNA: TGCGCCAGCAGCTCTGCTCTCGGGACTAGCGGCTACGAGCAGTACTTC.

This chain connects TRBV6-5 to TRBJ2-7; D is uncertain. V was cut by 5 bases and J by 7 bases, with 15 bases left in between. The CDR3 is made up of 13 amino acids. The V gene's germline CDR1 is MNHEY and CDR2 SVGAGI. The CDR3, as DNA: TGTGCCAGCAGTCCATCGTACCAGAAGGAGCAGTACTTC. Protein: CASSPSYQKEQYF.

The CDR3 DNA follows: TGTGCCAGCAGCCAAGTTGCAGGGCGCTATGGCTACACCTTC. Translated, it gives CASSQVAGRYGYTF. V and J are TRBV3-1 and TRBJ1-2; maybe TRBD1 (5 bases). V gave up 1 base and J gave up 4 bases, with 10 bases separating them. Looked up from germline, CDR1 is LGHDT and CDR2 is YNNKEL (reference sequence). This CDR3 is built from 14 residues.

This chain connects TRBV27 to TRBJ2-1, with D unclear. V was shortened by 4 bases and J by 3 bases, with 7 bases between the two germline ends. From germline, CDR1 is MNHEY and CDR2 SMNVEV (reference sequence). The CDR3 has 13 residues. The CDR3 coding sequence is TGTGCCAGCAGTTCCGTTAGCTACAATGAGCAGTTCTTC. Protein: CASSSVSYNEQFF.

For this clonotype: This may be a read error: a much more frequent sequence differs by one nucleotide. The CDR3 is CASSRRDRDPQYF. The CDR3 nucleotides read TGTGCCAGCAGCCGGAGGGATAGAGATCCGCAGTATTTT. This chain connects TRBV7-3 to TRBJ2-3, with D perhaps TRBD2 (6 bases). This CDR3 has 13 residues. In germline, CDR1 is SGHTA, CDR2 FQGTGA.

J is TRBJ2-7 and V is TRBV20-1; 8 nucleotides line up with TRBD2. After removal of 7 bases from V and 6 bases from J, the junction contained 8 bases not matched to a gene. CDR3 length equals 12 residues. Germline V gives CDR1 DFQATT, CDR2 SNEGSKA (reference sequence). The CDR3 DNA reads as TGCAGTGTTGAGCGGGAGACGGGCGAGCAGTACTTC. Encoded protein: CSVERETGEQYF.

This clonotype was detected a few times. The rearrangement links TRBV3-1 to TRBJ2-3; 9 bases fit TRBD2. The CDR3 consists of 14 residues. Germline lookup yields CDR1 LGHDT and CDR2 YNNKEL (reference sequence). Trimming took 1 base from V and 4 from J; bases not matched to a gene: 0. The CDR3 bases are TGTGCCAGCAGCCAAGCTAGCGGGGCAGATACGCAGTATTTT. Its translation: CASSQASGADTQYF.

This clonotype was counted many times. The chain joins TRBV20-1 to TRBJ2-7; 8 bases align to TRBD2. Germline assignment: CDR1 DFQATT and CDR2 SNEGSKA (reference sequence). Germline trimming cut 6 bases from V and 0 bases from J; bases unmatched to any gene: 7. The CDR3 has 14 residues. The CDR3 DNA is TGCAGTGCAGTTAACAGCGGGAGCTCCTACGAGCAGTACTTC. It translates to CSAVNSGSSYEQYF.

The chain combines TRBV12-3 or TRBV12-4 with TRBJ2-7, with D possibly matching TRBD1 (6 bases). V lost 5 bases, J lost 3 bases, and 8 bases lay in between. The length of the CDR3 is 12 residues. The CDR3 DNA follows: TGTGCCAGCAGTGGGGGACACTACGAGCAGTACTTC. Protein: CASSGGHYEQYF.

This chain joins TRBV6-5 and TRBJ1-2; tentative D call: TRBD1 (5 bases). The CDR3 spans 10 residues. The germline V gene has CDR1 MNHEY and CDR2 SVGAGI. Trimming left V 9 bases short and J 10 bases short, with 12 bases between. The CDR3 nucleotides are TGTGCCAGGGGGGGGGTTCTCTACACCTTC. Translating gives CARGGVLYTF.

In this sample, this clonotype turned up a few times. The chain has TRBV4-1 and TRBJ1-2; 8 bases fit TRBD1. With V trimmed by 8 bases and J by 8 bases, 7 bases remained unmatched. The CDR3 spans 12 residues. Germline CDR1 reads MGHRA; CDR2 reads YSYEKL. The CDR3 DNA follows: TGCGCCAGCTACGGACAGGGAGTAGGCTACACCTTC. It translates to CASYGQGVGYTF.

This rearrangement joins TRBV5-1 to TRBJ2-3; weak D call: TRBD2 (5 bases). Germline V gene data show CDR1 as SGHRS and CDR2 as YFSETQ. Trimming stripped 4 bases from V and 2 bases from J, with 11 bases between. The length of the CDR3 is 14 residues. The CDR3 is CASSAGVNTDTQYF. The CDR3 nucleotides are TGCGCCAGCAGCGCCGGGGTAAACACAGATACGCAGTATTTT.

The chain couples TRBV4-1 to TRBJ1-5; TRBD1 might be the D (6 bases). Trimming removed 0 bases at V and 3 bases at J, with 9 bases between. Germline V gives CDR1 MGHRA, CDR2 YSYEKL. This CDR3 is 15 amino acids long. CDR3 nucleotides: TGCGCCAGCAGCCAAGATAGGGACATCAATCAGCCCCAGCATTTT. Its translation is CASSQDRDINQPQHF.

The chain combines TRBV12-3 or TRBV12-4 with TRBJ1-2; 7 nucleotides match TRBD1. CDR3 length: 14 amino acids. Trimming cost V 5 bases and J 8 bases; bases outside gene matches: 11. The CDR3 sequence: CASSPIPTGTGYTF. CDR3 nucleotide sequence: TGTGCCAGCAGTCCTATACCGACAGGGACGGGCTACACCTTC.

This CDR3 is CASSKGYTMQETQYF. DNA of the CDR3: TGCGCCAGCAGCAAAGGGTACACTATGCAAGAGACCCAGTACTTC. The V gene is TRBV4-1, the J gene TRBJ2-5; D uncertain. V lost 5 bases to trimming and J lost 2 bases, with 15 bases between them. The length of the CDR3 is 15 residues. Germline CDR1 reads MGHRA; CDR2 reads YSYEKL.

This clonotype turned up a few times. This rearrangement joins TRBV12-3 or TRBV12-4 to TRBJ2-7; 11 bases align to TRBD2. Trimming took 6 bases from V and 2 from J; bases not matched to a gene: 9. The CDR3 is made up of 16 amino acids. CDR3 protein: CASRRRATSGAYEQYF. CDR3 in DNA: TGTGCCAGCAGGCGCAGGGCGACTAGCGGGGCCTACGAGCAGTACTTC.

Only a few counts were recorded for this clonotype. The V and J genes are TRBV28 and TRBJ1-1, with D hard to call. In germline, CDR1 is MDHEN, CDR2 SYDVKM. This CDR3 contains 14 residues. With 5 bases removed from V and 5 bases from J, the gap between germline ends came to 15 bases. In nucleotides, the CDR3 is TGTGCCAGCAGTCTACCCGGGCTGGGGACTGAAGCTTTCTTT. Translated, it gives CASSLPGLGTEAFF. The variable domain in full, with the rest retrieved from reference TRBV28 and TRBJ1-1, is DVKVTQSSRYLVKRTGEKVFLECVQDMDHENMFWYRQDPGLGLRLIYFSYDVKMKEKGDIPEGYSVSREKKERFSLILESASTNQTSMYLCASSLPGLGTEAFFGQGTRLTVV.

This clonotype was seen a handful of times. The rearrangement links TRBV2 to TRBJ1-4, with TRBD1 identical over 7 bases. There are 13 residues in the CDR3. After removal of 6 bases from V and 8 bases from J, the junction contained 6 bases not matched to a gene. CDR1 and CDR2 (germline): SNHLY, FYNNEI. The CDR3 DNA reads as TGTGCCAGCAGCGACAGGGTCGAGGAAAAACTGTTTTTT. Translation gives CASSDRVEEKLFF.

The rearrangement uses TRBV24-1 and TRBJ2-1, with 14 bases lining up with TRBD2. Germline V CDR1 and CDR2: KGHDR, SFDVKD. The CDR3 extends over 21 amino acids. Germline trimming cut 4 bases from V and 9 bases from J; bases unmatched to any gene: 22. The chain's CDR3 is CATSDNTAAGLAGALSGEQFF. The CDR3 DNA is TGTGCCACCAGTGACAACACCGCGGCGGGACTAGCGGGAGCTCTTTCCGGTGAGCAGTTCTTC.

The genes are TRBV6-5 and TRBJ2-3; weak D call: TRBD2 (5 bases). The CDR3 covers 15 residues. V was shortened by 2 bases and J by 0 bases, with 9 bases between the two germline ends. Germline V gene sequence: CDR1 MNHEY, CDR2 SVGAGI. DNA for the CDR3: TGTGCCAGCAGTTACAAGGGAGATAGCACAGATACGCAGTATTTT. Encoded protein: CASSYKGDSTDTQYF.

The chain recombines TRBV12-3 or TRBV12-4 with TRBJ2-3; D is ambiguous. The V gene lost 5 bases and the J gene lost 4 bases, with 4 bases spanning the gap. CDR3 length: 11 residues. CDR3 in DNA: TGTGCCAGCAGTACGGCAGATACGCAGTATTTT. Amino acids: CASSTADTQYF.

This clonotype showed up just a few times. The CDR3 bases are TGTGCCAGCAGCCAAGATCAGGGTACACAAGAGACCCAGTACTTC. Translated, it gives CASSQDQGTQETQYF. This chain uses TRBV3-1 with TRBJ2-5; a possible D gene is TRBD1 (5 bases). The CDR3 contains 15 residues. The germline CDR1 and CDR2 sequences are LGHDT and YNNKEL (reference sequence). Deletions cut 0 bases from V and 2 bases from J, with 10 bases between.

The genes are TRBV6-6 and TRBJ2-5, with 7 bases aligning to TRBD1. The germline gives CDR1 MNHNY, CDR2 SVGAGI (reference sequence). This CDR3 is built from 13 residues. V lost 2 bases, J lost 4 bases, and 1 base stayed unmatched. For the CDR3, the DNA is TGTGCCAGCAGTTACACAGGGGTAGAGACCCAGTACTTC. This gives the protein CASSYTGVETQYF.

This clonotype was counted only a few times. At one end, the junction sequence differs from germline, possibly due to a read error. The genes are TRBV5-6 and TRBJ2-3; 9 nucleotides line up with TRBD2. The CDR3 sequence is 18 residues long. Germline CDR1 is SGHDT and CDR2 is YYEEEE. The CDR3 loop reads CASNLVGLAGSETDTQYF. The DNA of the CDR3 is TGTGCCAGCAACTTGGTGGGGCTAGCGGGAAGTGAGACAGATACGCAGTATTTT.